The 23 T cell receptor beta chains reported below all come from one sample, sequenced in a study of tumor-infiltrating lymphocytes in primary liver carcinoma. The researchers produced TCR beta cDNA from roughly 500 ng total RNA with a constant-region primer. Amplification in three nested multiplex PCR rounds with slightly modified ARM-PCR gave rise to TCR beta libraries. Primers for the first two PCR rounds were TRBV1-TRBV30 forward primers and a C-beta reverse primer (roughly 10 cycles per round). MiXCR, applied by TCRdb to the multiplex PCR reads, yields one record per CDR3 protein. Here the sample spans 100,000 or so distinct CDR3 sequences, over 55% being singletons. The study co-extracted DNA and RNA from about 21-30 mg of unsorted bulk tissue. Sequencing was done on a sample of liver tumor tissue from sampling region 5. Indicated subset: tumor region T5, tumor centre. Receptor source: a woman aged 60-75 years with primary liver carcinoma and hepatitis B virus infection.

With respect to this clonotype: A junction end diverges from the germline sequence, so it may reflect a read error. V usage is TRBV5-6 and J usage is TRBJ1-2; D call uncertain. CDR1 SGHDT and CDR2 YYEEEE come from the germline V gene. The CDR3 has 15 residues. CDR3 amino acids: CVSSLVERTTYGYTF. In DNA, the CDR3 is TGTGTCAGCAGCTTGGTAGAGCGTACTACCTACGGCTACACCTTC.

In regard to this clonotype: A read error may produce the germline difference seen at one junction end. The chain joins TRBV6-5 to TRBJ1-1; D is perhaps TRBD1 (5 bases). The CDR3 length is 15 residues. The germline CDR1 and CDR2 sequences are MNHEY and SVGAGI. CDR3 sequence (DNA): TGTGCCAGCGGTTACGGGGCTCTCGTGAACACTGAAGCTTTCTTT. Translating it yields CASGYGALVNTEAFF.

This clonotype counts as medium-sized. The J gene is TRBJ1-2, the V gene TRBV11-2, with D perhaps matching TRBD1 (6 bases). Germline V gene data show CDR1 as SGHAT and CDR2 as FQNNGV. The CDR3 is made up of 16 amino acids. Trimming cost V 4 bases and J 2 bases, with 17 bases left between them. CDR3 region: CASSSSGAANNYGYTF. The CDR3 DNA is TGTGCCAGCAGCTCCTCAGGGGCAGCCAACAACTATGGCTACACCTTC.

This clonotype came up many times. The gene calls are TRBV6-6 and TRBJ1-4; D might be TRBD1 (5 bases). This CDR3 contains 14 residues. V was shortened by 6 bases and J by 7 bases, with 15 bases between the two germline ends. From germline, CDR1 is MNHNY and CDR2 SVGAGI (reference sequence). The CDR3 sequence is CASSVGQGGEKLFF. CDR3 coding DNA: TGTGCCAGCAGCGTCGGGCAGGGAGGTGAAAAACTGTTTTTT.

Concerning this clonotype itself: The junction departs from germline at one end; a sequencing error may be responsible. CDR3 DNA: TGTGCCAGCAGCTTACGACTAGTACTGCAAGAGACCCAGAACTTC. Translation gives CASSLRLVLQETQNF. The chain employs TRBV11-2 and TRBJ2-5; a weak D match, TRBD2 (6 bases). Germline-derived CDR1 and CDR2 are SGHAT and FQNNGV. The CDR3 is 15 residues long.

As regards this clonotype: This is likely a read error, given that the CDR3 carries no conserved phenylalanine or tryptophan at its end. This chain uses TRBV6-4 with TRBJ2-3, with TRBD2 matching over 11 bases. The CDR3 extends over 16 amino acids. Germline loops: CDR1 MRHNA, CDR2 SNTAGT. As DNA, the CDR3 is TGTCCCAGCAGTGACTTAGCGGGAGGGTCCGCAGATACGCAGTATATT. It codes for CPSSDLAGGSADTQYI.

This clonotype was seen repeatedly, ten times or more. This chain connects TRBV10-2 to TRBJ2-7; D unclear. The ends were cut back, 7 bases at V and 1 base at J, with 11 bases in the middle. There are 13 residues in the CDR3. Germline assignment: CDR1 WSHSY and CDR2 SAAADI. Here the CDR3 DNA reads TGCGCCAGCACAGGTCTGCTATCCTACGAGCAGTACTTC. Its translation: CASTGLLSYEQYF.

A remark on this clonotype: Its ends do not fully match the called genes, so a read error is possible. The V call is TRBV6-5, the J call TRBJ2-2, with 8 bases identical to TRBD2. Germline V CDR1 and CDR2: MNHEY, SVGAGI. The CDR3 contains 15 residues. The CDR3 DNA is TGTACCAGCAGCTCCTCGCGGGGGGTTACCAGGGAGCTGTTTTTT. This sequence encodes CTSSSSRGVTRELFF.

Points on this clonotype: A much bigger clone sits one base away, suggesting this may be a read error. The chain is built from TRBV28 and TRBJ1-1; a weak D match, TRBD1 (6 bases). Germline CDR1 MDHEN, CDR2 SYDVKM. The V end was cut by 3 bases, the J end by 11 bases, with 13 bases between. There are 12 residues in the CDR3. The CDR3 DNA reads as TGTGCCAGCAGTTTGGGGACACCTAGGGCTTTCTTT. Protein sequence: CASSLGTPRAFF.

In regard to this clonotype: One end of the junction varies from germline; a read error may be responsible. The chain combines TRBV5-4 with TRBJ1-2, with a possible D match to TRBD1 (5 bases). The CDR3 is 14 residues long. Germline CDR1 SGHNT, CDR2 YYREEE (reference sequence). CDR3 in amino acids: CASSAGGSNNGYTF. CDR3 DNA sequence: TGTGCCAGCAGCGCTGGGGGATCTAACAATGGCTACACCTTC.

The V call is TRBV28, the J call TRBJ1-1; 7 nucleotides agree with TRBD1. The ends lost 6 bases at V and 14 bases at J; junction bases unmatched: 12. Germline lookup yields CDR1 MDHEN and CDR2 SYDVKM. The CDR3 contains 12 residues. CDR3 nucleotides: TGTGCCAGCAGCCGAAGGGGGCGGAATGCATTCTTT. Translating it yields CASSRRGRNAFF. The whole variable domain, filled in from reference TRBV28 and TRBJ1-1, reads DVKVTQSSRYLVKRTGEKVFLECVQDMDHENMFWYRQDPGLGLRLIYFSYDVKMKEKGDIPEGYSVSREKKERFSLILESASTNQTSMYLCASSRRGRNAFFGQGTRLTVV.

Of note for this clonotype: A clone one base away is much larger, so this may be a read error. The gene calls are TRBV28 and TRBJ1-2, with 7 positions matching TRBD1. The germline V gene encodes CDR1 MDHEN and CDR2 SYDVKM. The CDR3 loop spans 12 amino acids. In nucleotides, the CDR3 is TGTGCCAACAGTCTGGGACAGTATGGCTACACCTTC. It codes for CANSLGQYGYTF.

This clonotype was counted many times. The V call is TRBV5-4, the J call TRBJ2-7; perhaps TRBD2 as D (6 bases). V was shortened by 4 bases and J by 0 bases, with 14 bases between the two germline ends. Germline V CDR1 and CDR2: SGHNT, YYREEE (reference sequence). The CDR3 loop spans 15 amino acids. CDR3 DNA: TGTGCCAGCAGCCCCCGCGGCGGGGCCTCCTACGAGCAGTACTTC. Translation: CASSPRGGASYEQYF.

The gene calls are TRBV10-1 and TRBJ1-1, with D tentatively TRBD1 (5 bases). Deletions cut 5 bases from V and 8 bases from J, with 18 bases between. The CDR3 extends over 14 amino acids. Germline CDR1 is WNHNN and CDR2 is SYGVQD (reference sequence). Here the CDR3 DNA reads TGCGCCAGCAGTCATCAGGGTCCGGGGTCAGAAGCTTTCTTT. Its translation: CASSHQGPGSEAFF.

The rearrangement joins TRBV6-5 to TRBJ2-7, with D possibly matching TRBD2 (6 bases). V was trimmed by 2 bases and J by 5 bases, leaving 16 bases between them. Germline assignment: CDR1 MNHEY and CDR2 SVGAGI. This CDR3 has 15 residues. The CDR3 DNA sequence: TGTGCCAGCAGTTACGTGCCGGGGGAGTTAAACGAGCAGTACTTC. Translating gives CASSYVPGELNEQYF.

The chain combines TRBV11-2 with TRBJ2-7, with D possibly being TRBD1 or TRBD2 (5 bases each). Trimming removed 10 bases from V and 2 bases from J, with 18 bases in between. This CDR3 region has 14 residues. In germline, CDR1 is SGHAT, CDR2 FQNNGV. The CDR3 spells CANNNPGLAYEQYF. CDR3 sequence (DNA): TGTGCCAACAATAATCCGGGGCTAGCCTACGAGCAGTACTTC.

This clonotype was seen ten or more times. V and J are TRBV30 and TRBJ1-2, with D unresolved. This CDR3 contains 12 residues. Germline CDR1 and CDR2: GTSNPN and SVGIG (reference sequence). Between the trimmed V and J ends, which lost 5 bases and 4 bases, there was a span of 11 bases. CDR3 region: CAWYLPSYGYTF. DNA for the CDR3: TGTGCCTGGTATCTCCCGAGCTATGGCTACACCTTC.

Comment on this clonotype: It is likely a read error, because the conserved phenylalanine at the end of the CDR3 is missing. The chain combines TRBV11-3 with TRBJ2-1, with D possibly being TRBD1 or TRBD2 (8 bases each). V dropped 7 bases and J dropped 4 bases, with 20 bases sitting between them. Per germline, CDR1 SGHNT and CDR2 YENEEA. The CDR3 sequence is 16 residues long. The CDR3 loop reads CASNSQGVAGYNEQFL. CDR3 nucleotides: TGTGCCAGCAACTCACAGGGGGTAGCGGGATACAATGAGCAGTTCCTC.

As for this clonotype: One junction end does not reproduce the germline sequence, and a read error may be involved. The rearrangement uses TRBV30 and TRBJ1-5, with 7 bases aligning to TRBD1. CDR1 and CDR2 (germline): GTSNPN, SVGIG (reference sequence). The CDR3 extends over 14 amino acids. CDR3 sequence (DNA): TGTGCCTGGAGCGTCGGACAGGTCAATCAGCACCAGCATTTT. As protein: CAWSVGQVNQHQHF.

As regards this clonotype: The junction does not match germline at one end; this may be a read error. This sequence joins TRBV6-1 and TRBJ2-7; D tentatively fits TRBD1 or TRBD2 (5 bases each). Germline CDR1 and CDR2: MNHNS and SASEGT. This CDR3 is 14 amino acids long. CDR3 amino acids: CASSEAIEGYEQCF. The CDR3 DNA reads TGTGCCAGCAGTGAAGCTATCGAGGGGTACGAGCAGTGTTTC.

This chain connects TRBV2 to TRBJ1-4; TRBD1 matches at 10 bases. From germline, CDR1 is SNHLY and CDR2 FYNNEI. The CDR3 runs to 15 residues. The V segment lost 4 bases and the J segment 4 bases; nucleotides outside the gene matches: 3. CDR3 sequence: CASSVGTGVNEKLFF. The CDR3 nucleotides are TGTGCCAGCAGTGTGGGGACAGGGGTTAATGAAAAACTGTTTTTT.

The gene calls are TRBV6-6 and TRBJ2-7, with D possibly called TRBD1 or TRBD2 (6 bases each). CDR1 is MNHNY, CDR2 SVGAGI, per germline (reference sequence). The CDR3 runs to 17 residues. V lost 7 bases to trimming and J lost 3 bases, with 25 bases between them. CDR3 nucleotides: TGTGCCAGCAATGCGAGCGGGCAAACTTGGGGACACTACGAGCAGTACTTC. It yields the protein CASNASGQTWGHYEQYF.

This clonotype was seen a single time. The final CDR3 position lacks the conserved phenylalanine or tryptophan, pointing to a likely read error. This sequence joins TRBV12-3 or TRBV12-4 and TRBJ2-7, with a weak D call TRBD1 (6 bases). V was cut by 3 bases and J by 10 bases, with 16 bases left in between. The CDR3 sequence is 13 residues long. CDR3 coding DNA: TGTGCCAGCAGTTTTTATGGGGACACCGAACAGTACTTA. Protein product: CASSFYGDTEQYL.